This TCR beta chain was identified during a study of neoadjuvant anti-PD-1 for oral cavity cancer. Turning to the study itself: Patients mostly received three to four biweekly nivolumab doses at 3 mg/kg before surgery. Patients without progression got a fourth dose around day 43.

Patients were newly diagnosed with stage II-IVA oral cavity squamous cell carcinoma without prior systemic or radiation treatment. Blood cells were analyzed directly, without culture or expansion. In its sample, this clone was seen a few times. This CDR3 contains 14 residues. The trim removed 4 bases at V and 1 base at J, leaving 2 bases unmatched. CDR1 is SGHKS and CDR2 is YYEKEE in the germline V gene (reference sequence). Some clones are missing from TCRdb's copy, which holds only in-frame ones; the method was immunoSEQ multiplex PCR. Of 15,000 or so clones in the sample, about 61% were seen once. The sample here was PBMCs, taken before nivolumab (anti-PD-1) treatment. This receptor was taken from a person between 35 and 79 years old with oral cavity squamous cell carcinoma. This chain links TRBV5-5 with TRBJ1-1; 9 bases fit TRBD1. CDR3 in amino acids: CASSLDRGNTEAFF. In DNA, the CDR3 is TGTGCCAGCAGCCTGGACAGGGGGAACACTGAAGCTTTCTTT.